The entry below gives a single T cell receptor beta chain sequence along with its context. After removal of 1 base from V and 10 bases from J, the junction contained 11 bases not matched to a gene. Germline V gene data show CDR1 as LGHNA and CDR2 as YSLEER. The CDR3 has 16 residues. Preparation of the TCRbeta library was carried out with unique molecular identifiers. TCRdb processed the PCR reads anew with MiXCR; each CDR3 protein has one entry. The sample has some 520,000 distinct CDR3 sequences; 30% to 35% are singletons. The sample comes from a study of T-cell reconstitution after alpha-beta-depleted transplantation in children.

The material sequenced was PBMCs from the stem cell graft donor, taken from the stem cell graft. The V gene is TRBV4-3, the J gene TRBJ2-1; TRBD2 aligns across 9 bases. The sequence was obtained from a human donor who donated a stem cell graft to a child with aplastic anemia. CDR3 nucleotides: TGCGCCAGCAGCCAAGTAATGACTAGCGGAGGGAGGGAGCAGTTCTTC. This codes for CASSQVMTSGGREQFF.